The T cell receptor beta chain described here comes from a study of shared clonotypes between healthy human individuals. The study's findings and limits: Blood was the only sampled material, and tissue repertoires likely differ. Among donors, clonotype sharing was expected to be affected by sequencing depth.

Profiled with immunoSEQ multiplex PCR; TCRdb holds only in-frame clones, not every one. This sample carries millions of clones, approximately 95% of them seen once, and the ten largest clones take under 0.45%. The CDR3 covers 12 residues. Germline V CDR1 and CDR2: LNHNV, YYDKDF (reference sequence). Trimming left V 1 base short and J 5 bases short, with 5 bases between. This clone has just one count. The antigen is not known. In the same sample, other DNA sequences code for this CDR3. Input material: naive CD4+ T cells from PBMCs. As for subset: CD45RA+ positively selected. This clonotype originated in a man younger than 35 in good health. Some clones in this sample may be carry-over from other donors' samples. The rearrangement joins TRBV15 to TRBJ2-5; D call uncertain. CDR3 protein: CATSRARETQYF. CDR3 coding DNA: TGTGCCACCAGCAGAGCCCGGGAGACCCAGTACTTC.